The 17 T cell receptor beta chains in this list originate from one sample, sequenced in a study of T cells expressing NK-cell markers (dated by TCRdb to the early 2020s). Libraries were prepared through 5' RACE. The sequencer listed for this sample is Illumina HiSeq 2000. TCRdb reprocessed the raw reads; every CDR3 protein sequence is a single record, and DNA is not supplied. The record for this sample contains around 280,000 distinct CDR3 sequences. The ten biggest clones cover 0.39% of the sample. The sequencing input was blood T cells: a sorted CD56 or NKG2C T cell subset, CD4+ or CD8+ T cells, or bulk PBMC T cells (not recorded which). The receptor source for this set is a man aged 18-30 years in good health. Donor details come from another sample of the same person, matched by shared clones.

This sequence joins TRBV28 and TRBJ2-1; TCRdb outputs TRBD2, but without DNA this stays unchecked. CDR3 length: 14 residues. The germline gives CDR1 MDHEN, CDR2 SYDVKM. CDR3 amino acids: CASTVRVAGVGPFF.

The chain uses TRBV29-1 and TRBJ2-1; without DNA, the TCRdb call of TRBD2 cannot be checked. Germline V gene data show CDR1 as SQVTM and CDR2 as ANQGSEA. There are 15 residues in the CDR3. The CDR3 spells CSVAPATSGRIVQFF.

The V gene is TRBV10-3, the J gene TRBJ2-1; TCRdb's D call, TRBD2, is unchecked because there is no DNA. Germline-derived CDR1 and CDR2 are ENHRY and SYGVKD. The CDR3 contains 15 residues. The chain's CDR3 is CAISETTSGVNEQFF.

This chain connects TRBV7-2 to TRBJ1-2. Germline V gives CDR1 SGHTA, CDR2 FQGNSA. The CDR3 runs 16 residues. CDR3 in amino acids: CASSLGFLEAAYGYTF.

The chain employs TRBV24-1 and TRBJ2-7. Germline V CDR1 and CDR2: KGHDR, SFDVKD. The CDR3 contains 13 residues. The CDR3: CATSEPNSYEQYF.

The chain is built from TRBV30 and TRBJ2-1. The CDR3 is made up of 11 amino acids. Germline V gene sequence: CDR1 GTSNPN, CDR2 SVGIG (reference sequence). This chain's CDR3 is CAWSVGEEQFF.

The rearrangement uses TRBV7-6 and TRBJ2-7; checking the TCRdb D call of TRBD1 is not possible without DNA. This CDR3 region has 18 residues. CDR1 and CDR2 from the germline V gene are SGHVS and FNYEAQ. CDR3 protein: CASSPLFRRDRGPYEQYF. The complete variable domain, with remaining parts taken from reference TRBV7-6 and TRBJ2-7, reads GAGVSQSPRYKVTKRGQDVALRCDPISGHVSLYWYRQALGQGPEFLTYFNYEAQQDKSGLPNDRFSAERPEGSISTLTIQRTEQRDSAMYRCASSPLFRRDRGPYEQYFGPGTRLTVT.

The chain employs TRBV11-2 and TRBJ2-2; TCRdb calls TRBD2, which cannot be checked without DNA. Germline loops: CDR1 SGHAT, CDR2 FQNNGV. The CDR3 loop spans 16 amino acids. This chain's CDR3 is CASSRWGQKRAGELFF.

The CDR3 sequence: CSVEDPKGAQETQYF. The chain has TRBV29-1 and TRBJ2-5; TCRdb designates TRBD1, a call that cannot be tested without DNA. CDR3 length: 15 residues. Germline V lookup: CDR1 SQVTM, CDR2 ANQGSEA. Using reference TRBV29-1 and TRBJ2-5 for the parts outside the CDR3, the full variable domain is SAVISQKPSRDICQRGTSLTIQCQVDSQVTMMFWYRQQPGQSLTLIATANQGSEATYESGFVIDKFPISRPNLTFSTLTVSNMSPEDSSIYLCSVEDPKGAQETQYFGPGTRLLVL.

The V call is TRBV7-3, the J call TRBJ2-1; TCRdb proposes TRBD1, but this gene call is untestable without DNA. This CDR3 spans 15 amino acids. From germline, CDR1 is SGHTA and CDR2 FQGTGA. The CDR3 protein is CASSRYWGSYNEQFF.

The V call is TRBV5-1, the J call TRBJ2-2; lacking DNA, the TRBD2 call made by TCRdb goes unchecked. The CDR3 runs to 15 residues. Germline V gives CDR1 SGHRS, CDR2 YFSETQ. The CDR3 reads CASRQAERNTGELFF.

The CDR3 is CASSVGTGYTF. The chain combines TRBV12-3 or TRBV12-4 with TRBJ1-2; TCRdb reports TRBD1, a call that lacks DNA to check it against. This CDR3 spans 11 amino acids.

CDR3 sequence: CASSLATGGPGGELFF. The chain has TRBV5-1 and TRBJ2-2; TCRdb designates TRBD2, a call that cannot be tested without DNA. Germline V gene sequence: CDR1 SGHRS, CDR2 YFSETQ. CDR3 length: 16 residues.

The chain is built from TRBV6-1 and TRBJ1-4; the D gene TCRdb calls, TRBD1, cannot be checked with no DNA. Germline V gives CDR1 MNHNS, CDR2 SASEGT. This CDR3 has 15 residues. The CDR3 loop is CASSRTGTQMQKLFF.

The gene calls are TRBV20-1 and TRBJ2-1; TCRdb outputs TRBD2, but without DNA this stays unchecked. The CDR3 sequence is 15 residues long. Looked up from germline, CDR1 is DFQATT and CDR2 is SNEGSKA (reference sequence). The CDR3 region is CSARDLAARYNEQFF.

The rearrangement uses TRBV18 and TRBJ2-3. The CDR3 has 12 amino acids. Germline CDR1 and CDR2: KGHSH and LQKENI. The chain's CDR3 is CASSQESDTQYF.

This chain connects TRBV5-1 to TRBJ2-2. Germline values: CDR1 SGHRS, CDR2 YFSETQ. This CDR3 spans 14 amino acids. The CDR3 here is CASSLGQLAGELFF.